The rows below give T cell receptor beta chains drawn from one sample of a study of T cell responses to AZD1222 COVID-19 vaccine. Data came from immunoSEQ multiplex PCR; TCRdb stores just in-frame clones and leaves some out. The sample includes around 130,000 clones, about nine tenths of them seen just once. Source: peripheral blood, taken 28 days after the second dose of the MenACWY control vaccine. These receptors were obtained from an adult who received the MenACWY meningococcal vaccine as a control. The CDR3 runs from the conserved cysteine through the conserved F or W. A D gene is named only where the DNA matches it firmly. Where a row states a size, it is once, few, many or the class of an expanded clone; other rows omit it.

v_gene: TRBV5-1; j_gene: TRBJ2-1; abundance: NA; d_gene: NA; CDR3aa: CASSWSLNEQFF; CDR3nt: TGCGCCAGCAGCTGGAGCCTCAATGAGCAGTTCTTC
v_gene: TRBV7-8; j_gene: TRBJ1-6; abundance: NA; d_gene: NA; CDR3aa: CASGGETSNSPLHF; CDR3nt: TGTGCCAGCGGGGGGGAGACTTCTAATTCACCCCTCCACTTT
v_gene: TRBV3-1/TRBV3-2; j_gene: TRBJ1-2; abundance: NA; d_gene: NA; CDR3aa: CASSQSTEFHYGYTF; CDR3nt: TGTGCCAGCAGCCAGTCGACTGAATTCCACTATGGCTACACCTTC
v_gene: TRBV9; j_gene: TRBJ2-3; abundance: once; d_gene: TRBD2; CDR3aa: CASSVDGRAQDTQYF; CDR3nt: TGTGCCAGCAGCGTAGACGGGAGGGCCCAAGATACGCAGTATTTT
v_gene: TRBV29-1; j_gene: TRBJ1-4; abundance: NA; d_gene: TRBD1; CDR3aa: CSARDSLATNEKLFF; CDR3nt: TGCAGCGCTCGGGACAGCCTTGCAACTAATGAAAAACTGTTTTTT
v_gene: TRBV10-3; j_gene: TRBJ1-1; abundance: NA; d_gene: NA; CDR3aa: CAIREAGDTEAFF; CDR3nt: TGTGCCATCAGGGAGGCGGGGGACACTGAAGCTTTCTTT
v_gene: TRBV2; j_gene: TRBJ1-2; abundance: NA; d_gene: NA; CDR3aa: CASMFGFNYGYTF; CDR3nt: TGTGCCAGCATGTTCGGGTTTAACTATGGCTACACCTTC
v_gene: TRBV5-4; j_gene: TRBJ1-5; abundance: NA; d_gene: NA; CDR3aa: CASSLRGGNQPQHF; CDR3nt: TGTGCCAGCAGCTTGAGGGGTGGCAATCAGCCCCAGCATTTT
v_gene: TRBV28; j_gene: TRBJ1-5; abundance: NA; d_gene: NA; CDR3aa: CASSFYTSNQPQHF; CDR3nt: TGTGCCAGCAGTTTCTACACTAGCAATCAGCCCCAGCATTTT
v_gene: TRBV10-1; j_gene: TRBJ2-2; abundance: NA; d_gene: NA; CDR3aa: CASSPQGPNTGELFF; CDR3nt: TGCGCCAGCAGTCCTCAGGGCCCGAACACCGGGGAGCTGTTTTTT
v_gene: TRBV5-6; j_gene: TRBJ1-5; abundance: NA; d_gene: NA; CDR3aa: CASSRRGAEVGQPQHF; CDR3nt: TGTGCCAGCAGTAGGAGGGGCGCCGAGGTAGGTCAGCCCCAGCATTTT
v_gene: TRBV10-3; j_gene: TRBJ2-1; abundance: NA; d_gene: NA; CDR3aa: CAIRLMEMDNEQFF; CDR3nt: TGTGCCATCAGGCTAATGGAGATGGACAATGAGCAGTTCTTC
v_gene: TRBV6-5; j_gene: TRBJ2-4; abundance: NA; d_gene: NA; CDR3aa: CASSYSETKNIQYF; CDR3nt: TGTGCCAGCAGTTACTCGGAAACCAAAAACATTCAGTACTTC
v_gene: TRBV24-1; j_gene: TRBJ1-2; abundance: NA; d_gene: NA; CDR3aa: CATSLRDLNYGYTF; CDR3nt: TGTGCCACCAGCCTCCGGGATCTCAACTATGGCTACACCTTC
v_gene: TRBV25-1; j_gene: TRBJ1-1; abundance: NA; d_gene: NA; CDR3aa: CASSEFGVGNTEAFF; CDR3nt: TGTGCCAGCAGTGAATTTGGGGTTGGGAACACTGAAGCTTTCTTT
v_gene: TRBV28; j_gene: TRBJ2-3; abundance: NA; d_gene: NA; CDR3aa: CASRSTSDTQYF; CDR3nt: TGTGCCAGCAGGTCGACTTCAGATACGCAGTATTTT
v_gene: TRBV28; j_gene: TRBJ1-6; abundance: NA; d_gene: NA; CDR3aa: CASSSPGRSTPLHF; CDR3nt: TGTGCCAGCAGTTCGCCGGGCCGATCTACGCCCCTCCACTTT
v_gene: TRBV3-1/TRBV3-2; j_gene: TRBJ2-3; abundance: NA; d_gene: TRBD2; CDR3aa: CASSQEGLAGPLGTDTQYF; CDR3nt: TGTGCCAGCAGCCAGGAGGGACTAGCGGGGCCATTGGGCACAGATACGCAGTATTTT
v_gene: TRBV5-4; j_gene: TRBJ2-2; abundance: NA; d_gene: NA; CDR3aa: CASSFSQLNTGELFF; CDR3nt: TGTGCCAGCAGCTTCTCCCAGCTGAACACCGGGGAGCTGTTTTTT
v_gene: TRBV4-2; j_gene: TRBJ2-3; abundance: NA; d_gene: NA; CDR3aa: CASSQEGEASTDTQYF; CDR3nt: TGTGCCAGCAGCCAAGAAGGGGAAGCTAGCACAGATACGCAGTATTTT
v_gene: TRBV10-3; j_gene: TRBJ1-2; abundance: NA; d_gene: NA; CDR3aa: CAISESTSGLGYGYTF; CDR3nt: TGTGCCATCAGTGAGTCGACTTCCGGGCTCGGGTATGGCTACACCTTC
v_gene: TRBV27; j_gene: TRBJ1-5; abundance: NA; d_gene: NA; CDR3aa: CASSPDGNQPQHF; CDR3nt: TGTGCCAGCAGTCCCGACGGCAATCAGCCCCAGCATTTT
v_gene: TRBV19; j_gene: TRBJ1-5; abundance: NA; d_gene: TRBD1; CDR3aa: CASSIIGTGGRQPQHF; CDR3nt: TGTGCCAGTAGTATTATAGGGACAGGGGGCCGGCAGCCCCAGCATTTT
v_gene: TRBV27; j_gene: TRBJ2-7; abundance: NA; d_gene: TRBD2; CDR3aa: CASGRTSGSYEQYF; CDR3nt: TGTGCCAGCGGACGGACTAGCGGCTCCTACGAGCAGTACTTC
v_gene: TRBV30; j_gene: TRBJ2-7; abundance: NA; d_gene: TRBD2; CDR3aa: CAWSVWTSDNLPYEQYF; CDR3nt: TGTGCCTGGAGTGTTTGGACTAGCGATAATCTCCCCTACGAGCAGTACTTC
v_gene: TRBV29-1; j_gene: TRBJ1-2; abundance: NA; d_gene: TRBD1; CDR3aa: CSVERSDRGNGYTF; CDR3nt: TGCAGCGTCGAGAGGAGTGACAGGGGGAATGGCTACACCTTC
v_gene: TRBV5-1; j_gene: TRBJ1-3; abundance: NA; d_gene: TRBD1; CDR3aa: CASSLVQGGPGNTIYF; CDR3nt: TGCGCCAGCAGCTTGGTTCAGGGGGGCCCTGGAAACACCATATATTTT
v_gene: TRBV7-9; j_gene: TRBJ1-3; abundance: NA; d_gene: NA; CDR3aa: CASSLAPEGRGNTIYF; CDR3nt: TGTGCCAGCAGCTTAGCGCCCGAAGGGCGGGGAAACACCATATATTTT
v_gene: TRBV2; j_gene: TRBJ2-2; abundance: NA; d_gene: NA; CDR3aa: CASSVVRSLNTGELFF; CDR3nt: TGTGCCAGCAGTGTGGTCAGATCCTTGAACACCGGGGAGCTGTTTTTT
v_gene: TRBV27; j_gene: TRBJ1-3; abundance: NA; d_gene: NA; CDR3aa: CASSPSAGFGNTIYF; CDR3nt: TGTGCCAGCAGTCCCTCCGCTGGGTTTGGAAACACCATATATTTT
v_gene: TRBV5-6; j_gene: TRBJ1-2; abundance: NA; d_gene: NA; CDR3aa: CASRGTDNYGYTF; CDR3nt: TGTGCCAGCAGGGGGACGGACAACTATGGCTACACCTTC
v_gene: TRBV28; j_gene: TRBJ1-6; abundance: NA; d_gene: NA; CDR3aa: CASSSPGVVAYNSPLHF; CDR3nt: TGTGCCAGCAGCAGCCCCGGGGTAGTGGCCTATAATTCACCCCTCCACTTT
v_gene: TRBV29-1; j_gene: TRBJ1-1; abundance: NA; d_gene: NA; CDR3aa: CSVGTRRGTEAFF; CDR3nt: TGCAGCGTTGGCACCCGCCGGGGCACTGAAGCTTTCTTT
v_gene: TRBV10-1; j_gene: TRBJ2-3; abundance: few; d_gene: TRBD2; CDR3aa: CASSGLAGGPSSTDTQYF; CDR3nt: TGCGCCAGCAGTGGACTAGCGGGGGGACCCTCTAGCACAGATACGCAGTATTTT
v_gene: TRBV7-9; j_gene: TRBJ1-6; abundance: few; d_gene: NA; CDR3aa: CASSSSGGTPLHF; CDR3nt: TGTGCCAGCAGCTCAAGTGGGGGAACGCCCCTCCACTTT
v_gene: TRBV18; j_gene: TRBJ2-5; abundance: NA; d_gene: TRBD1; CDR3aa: CASALQGGETQYF; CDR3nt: TGTGCCAGCGCTTTACAGGGGGGAGAGACCCAGTACTTC
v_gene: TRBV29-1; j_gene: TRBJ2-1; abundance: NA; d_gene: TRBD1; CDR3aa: CSGLDRGKYNEQFF; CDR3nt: TGCAGCGGCCTCGACAGGGGGAAATACAATGAGCAGTTCTTC
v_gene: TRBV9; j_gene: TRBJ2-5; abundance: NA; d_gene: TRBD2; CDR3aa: CASSPGTSGSETQYF; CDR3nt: TGTGCCAGCAGCCCAGGGACTAGCGGGAGTGAGACCCAGTACTTC
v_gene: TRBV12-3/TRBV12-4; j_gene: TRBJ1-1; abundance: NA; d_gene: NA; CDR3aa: CASKNWSGTEAFF; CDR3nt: TGTGCCAGCAAAAACTGGTCCGGGACTGAAGCTTTCTTT
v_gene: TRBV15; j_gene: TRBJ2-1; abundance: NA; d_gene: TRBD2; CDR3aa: CATSRETSGRYNEQFF; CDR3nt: TGTGCCACCAGCAGGGAAACTAGCGGGAGGTACAATGAGCAGTTCTTC
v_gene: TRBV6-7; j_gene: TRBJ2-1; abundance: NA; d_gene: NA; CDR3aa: CASSPGGLEQFF; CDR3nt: TGTGCCAGCAGTCCCGGGGGTCTGGAGCAGTTCTTC